This entry lists 12 T cell receptor beta chains sequenced from one sample in a study of T cell responses to AZD1222 COVID-19 vaccine. The method was immunoSEQ multiplex PCR; TCRdb's version includes in-frame clones alone and lacks a portion of them. The repertoire holds approximately 110,000 clones, with approximately 87% as singletons. Sequencing was performed on peripheral blood, taken on day 0 of AZD1222 vaccination. The receptors derive from an adult in good health.

This chain links TRBV5-1 with TRBJ1-3, with 9 bases fitting TRBD1. Germline assignment: CDR1 SGHRS and CDR2 YFSETQ. The CDR3 sequence is 14 residues long. The trim removed 7 bases at V and 4 bases at J, leaving 6 bases unmatched. The CDR3 bases are TGCGCCAGCGCTCCCGGGACAGGGGGAAACACCATATATTTT. Encoded protein: CASAPGTGGNTIYF.

The rearrangement links TRBV15 to TRBJ2-2; D may be TRBD1 (8 bases). Trimming pared 0 bases from V and 2 bases from J, leaving 16 bases between. Germline values: CDR1 LNHNV, CDR2 YYDKDF (reference sequence). This CDR3 comprises 18 residues. Here the CDR3 DNA reads TGTGCCACCAGCAGAGATCAGGGGGCTAGCGGAAACACCGGGGAGCTGTTTTTT. Its protein is CATSRDQGASGNTGELFF.

The gene calls are TRBV27 and TRBJ1-1, with a tentative D call TRBD1 (6 bases). The CDR3 totals 13 residues. Germline V gene lookup returns CDR1 MNHEY and CDR2 SMNVEV (reference sequence). With 5 bases removed from V and 7 bases from J, the gap between germline ends came to 14 bases. For the CDR3, the DNA is TGTGCCAGCAGTCTGGGGGGGCTTTTTGAAGCTTTCTTT. Translation gives CASSLGGLFEAFF.

The chain has TRBV6-5 and TRBJ2-1, with D maybe TRBD1 (5 bases). The V gene's germline CDR1 is MNHEY and CDR2 SVGAGI. CDR3 length: 14 residues. Trimming took 4 bases from V and 4 from J, leaving 11 bases between them. The CDR3 sequence: CASSSFREYNEQFF. CDR3 sequence (DNA): TGTGCCAGCAGTTCTTTCAGGGAATACAATGAGCAGTTCTTC.

The V and J genes are TRBV5-6 and TRBJ2-3, with no clear D. CDR1 SGHDT and CDR2 YYEEEE come from the germline V gene. V dropped 1 base and J dropped 0 bases, with 6 bases sitting between them. This CDR3 spans 14 amino acids. CDR3 bases: TGTGCCAGCAGCTTGCCCGGTAGCACAGATACGCAGTATTTT. As protein: CASSLPGSTDTQYF.

The V and J genes are TRBV10-3 and TRBJ2-7, with 9 bases lining up with TRBD2. The V segment lost 11 bases and the J segment 7 bases; nucleotides outside the gene matches: 12. The germline V gene has CDR1 ENHRY and CDR2 SYGVKD. There are 13 residues in the CDR3. The CDR3 sequence is CASSGSGGWEQYF. The CDR3 region has the DNA TGTGCCTCCAGCGGGAGCGGGGGGTGGGAGCAGTACTTC.

This chain uses TRBV12-3 or TRBV12-4 with TRBJ1-2; TRBD1 is a possible D gene (5 bases). CDR3 length: 13 amino acids. Trimming pared 5 bases from V and 4 bases from J, leaving 11 bases between. The CDR3 spells CASSPTVIYGYTF. In DNA, the CDR3 is TGTGCCAGCAGTCCGACAGTGATCTATGGCTACACCTTC.

The J gene is TRBJ2-7, the V gene TRBV19; maybe TRBD2 (5 bases). This CDR3 is built from 12 residues. V dropped 8 bases and J dropped 3 bases, with 11 bases sitting between them. Germline CDR1 LNHDA, CDR2 SQIVND (reference sequence). The CDR3: CASGERSYEQYF. CDR3 sequence (DNA): TGTGCCAGTGGGGAGAGGAGCTACGAGCAGTACTTC.

The chain links TRBV29-1 to TRBJ2-4; D gene unclear. The CDR3 totals 14 residues. Trimming took 2 bases from V and 0 from J, leaving 8 bases between them. Germline V lookup: CDR1 SQVTM, CDR2 ANQGSEA. In nucleotides, the CDR3 is TGCAGCGTTGAATTAGGGCGAGCCAAAAACATTCAGTACTTC. Protein: CSVELGRAKNIQYF.

This chain joins TRBV29-1 and TRBJ2-7; 12 nucleotides agree with TRBD2. In germline, CDR1 is SQVTM, CDR2 ANQGSEA. The CDR3 contains 15 residues. Germline trimming cut 6 bases from V and 0 bases from J; bases unmatched to any gene: 6. The CDR3 DNA follows: TGCAGCGTCGCCCTAGCGGGAGGGAGCTCCTACGAGCAGTACTTC. It is translated as CSVALAGGSSYEQYF.

The rearrangement links TRBV7-2 to TRBJ1-1, with D perhaps matching TRBD1 (5 bases). The length of the CDR3 is 14 residues. Trimming shortened V by 5 bases and J by 3 bases, and 13 bases separated the two germline ends. CDR1 and CDR2 (germline): SGHTA, FQGNSA. The CDR3: CASSPGGGDTEAFF. The CDR3 region has the DNA TGTGCCAGCAGCCCTGGCGGGGGGGACACTGAAGCTTTCTTT. The whole variable domain, remainder taken from reference TRBV7-2 and TRBJ1-1, is GAGVSQSPSNKVTEKGKDVELRCDPISGHTALYWYRQSLGQGLEFLIYFQGNSAPDKSGLPSDRFSAERTGGSVSTLTIQRTQQEDSAVYLCASSPGGGDTEAFFGQGTRLTVV.

The chain is built from TRBV28 and TRBJ2-5; D ambiguous. Germline CDR1 and CDR2: MDHEN and SYDVKM. Trimming removed 3 bases at V and 2 bases at J, with 13 bases between. This CDR3 is 15 amino acids long. In nucleotides, the CDR3 is TGTGCCAGCAGTTTTCAGGCTGGCAGGCAAGAGACCCAGTACTTC. Translation: CASSFQAGRQETQYF.